The 19 T cell receptor beta chains listed next were all sequenced from one sample in a study of cytomegalovirus exposure and HLA in healthy donors (dated by TCRdb to the late 2010s). The receptor library was made with the immunoSEQ multiplex PCR assay. TCRdb retrieved this table from immuneACCESS and kept in-frame rearrangements only. Not all clones are present; in checked studies, unresolved V genes account for under half, and no reason is known for the remainder. The sample table records about 240,000 clones; 86% of these occur just once. In total, the top ten clones hold over 0.95% of the sample. Sequenced input: PBMCs. The receptors stem from a woman aged 30 to 39 in good health and CMV-seropositive.

The chain carries TRBV4-1 and TRBJ2-1, with D tentatively TRBD2 (7 bases). Germline assignment: CDR1 MGHRA and CDR2 YSYEKL. Trimming pared 1 base from V and 3 bases from J, leaving 19 bases between. The CDR3 sequence is 18 residues long. The CDR3 DNA reads TGCGCCAGCAGCCAAGCTTCGGGGGGCACCCTCTTCTACAATGAGCAGTTCTTC. Amino acids: CASSQASGGTLFYNEQFF.

The rearrangement uses TRBV28 and TRBJ1-4, with D uncertain. Trimming cost V 2 bases and J 1 base, with 8 bases left between them. The CDR3 has 15 residues. Germline-derived CDR1 and CDR2 are MDHEN and SYDVKM. The CDR3 loop is CASSLRRGTNEKLFF. CDR3 sequence (DNA): TGTGCCAGCAGTTTAAGGCGGGGAACTAATGAAAAACTGTTTTTT.

This clone was recorded only once. The chain joins TRBV10-2 to TRBJ2-7, with D hard to call. Looked up from germline, CDR1 is WSHSY and CDR2 is SAAADI. This CDR3 spans 15 amino acids. V was pared by 3 bases and J by 2 bases, with 14 bases between. CDR3 in amino acids: CASSDWAAYTYEQYF. DNA for the CDR3: TGCGCCAGCAGTGACTGGGCAGCCTATACCTACGAGCAGTACTTC.

The chain has TRBV29-1 and TRBJ2-3; maybe TRBD1 (6 bases). This CDR3 is 12 amino acids long. Trimming took 8 bases from V and 4 from J, leaving 13 bases between them. Germline V CDR1 and CDR2: SQVTM, ANQGSEA. The CDR3 protein is CSSMTGSDTQYF. CDR3 DNA: TGCAGCTCGATGACAGGCTCAGATACGCAGTATTTT.

The V gene is TRBV30, the J gene TRBJ1-1; D unclear. Germline assignment: CDR1 GTSNPN and CDR2 SVGIG (reference sequence). This CDR3 region has 12 residues. V was cut by 8 bases and J by 5 bases, with 15 bases left in between. The CDR3 bases are TGTGCCCATAATTTACGTGAGACTGAAGCTTTCTTT. As protein: CAHNLRETEAFF.

The chain recombines TRBV9 with TRBJ2-5, with a weak D call TRBD2 (5 bases). This CDR3 is built from 14 residues. Germline values: CDR1 SGDLS, CDR2 YYNGEE. V was clipped by 0 bases and J by 4 bases, with 10 bases between them. The CDR3 loop is CASSVATRAETQYF. CDR3 nucleotides: TGTGCCAGCAGCGTAGCTACGAGGGCAGAGACCCAGTACTTC.

This chain links TRBV7-8 with TRBJ2-1; TRBD2 aligns across 10 bases. Unmatched junction bases numbered 9, after V lost 1 base and J lost 3 bases. Germline CDR1 is SGHVS and CDR2 is FQNEAQ. The CDR3 has 18 residues. The CDR3 reads CASSLEPSGSTGYNEQFF. The CDR3 region has the DNA TGTGCCAGCAGCTTAGAACCTAGCGGGAGTACGGGCTACAATGAGCAGTTCTTC.

The gene calls are TRBV5-6 and TRBJ2-5, with TRBD1 matching over 9 bases. V was pared by 5 bases and J by 5 bases, with 7 bases of the junction left unmatched. CDR1 and CDR2 from the germline V gene are SGHDT and YYEEEE. CDR3 length: 14 residues. CDR3 DNA sequence: TGTGCCAGCAGACGTAAGGACAGGGGCGAGACCCAGTACTTC. Protein sequence: CASRRKDRGETQYF. The full variable domain, in which reference TRBV5-6 and TRBJ2-5 provide the parts outside the CDR3, is DAGVTQSPTHLIKTRGQQVTLRCSPKSGHDTVSWYQQALGQGPQFIFQYYEEEERQRGNFPDRFSGHQFPNYSSELNVNALLLGDSALYLCASRRKDRGETQYFGPGTRLLVL.

The gene calls are TRBV5-1 and TRBJ1-4; 7 bases are shared with TRBD1. The CDR3 contains 13 residues. V was clipped by 2 bases and J by 7 bases; unmatched bases: 2. Germline V gives CDR1 SGHRS, CDR2 YFSETQ. DNA of the CDR3: TGCGCCAGCAGCTTCGGGACAGCTGAAAAACTGTTTTTT. Amino acid sequence: CASSFGTAEKLFF.

The chain uses TRBV6-1 and TRBJ1-1, with D perhaps matching TRBD1 (5 bases). CDR3 length: 14 amino acids. Germline V gene sequence: CDR1 MNHNS, CDR2 SASEGT. V was cut by 2 bases and J by 3 bases, with 10 bases left in between. Here the CDR3 reads CASSELGEDTEAFF. Here the CDR3 DNA reads TGTGCCAGCAGTGAATTAGGGGAGGACACTGAAGCTTTCTTT.

This CDR3 is CAWNIAFSTDTQYF. CDR3 DNA sequence: TGTGCCTGGAATATAGCTTTTAGCACAGATACGCAGTATTTT. The V call is TRBV30, the J call TRBJ2-3, with D uncertain. Germline CDR1 GTSNPN, CDR2 SVGIG (reference sequence). This CDR3 region has 14 residues. V gave up 4 bases and J gave up 0 bases, with 11 bases separating them.

This clone was seen more than once but under ten times. The sample holds other DNA sequences that translate to the same CDR3. The chain combines TRBV27 with TRBJ2-7; unclear D gene. Trimming cost V 3 bases and J 0 bases, with 6 bases left between them. This CDR3 is built from 13 residues. Per germline, CDR1 MNHEY and CDR2 SMNVEV (reference sequence). CDR3 in amino acids: CASSLRGSYEQYF. The CDR3 DNA follows: TGTGCCAGCAGTTTGAGAGGCTCCTACGAGCAGTACTTC.

This chain joins TRBV9 and TRBJ2-3, with no clear D. Germline assignment: CDR1 SGDLS and CDR2 YYNGEE. The CDR3 length is 14 residues. Trimming removed 0 bases at V and 2 bases at J, with 7 bases between. The CDR3 DNA follows: TGTGCCAGCAGCGTAGGAGCTAACACAGATACGCAGTATTTT. This codes for CASSVGANTDTQYF.

The chain carries TRBV9 and TRBJ2-7; maybe TRBD1 (6 bases). Germline V gene data show CDR1 as SGDLS and CDR2 as YYNGEE. The germline V and J ends were trimmed by 5 bases and 3 bases, with 18 bases remaining between them. This CDR3 has 15 amino acids. The CDR3 coding sequence is TGTGCCAGCAGTCTAACAGGGATGACCATCTACGAGCAGTACTTC. This encodes CASSLTGMTIYEQYF. The complete variable domain, with remaining parts taken from reference TRBV9 and TRBJ2-7, reads DSGVTQTPKHLITATGQRVTLRCSPRSGDLSVYWYQQSLDQGLQFLIQYYNGEERAKGNILERFSAQQFPDLHSELNLSSLELGDSALYFCASSLTGMTIYEQYFGPGTRLTVT.

This chain connects TRBV6-1 to TRBJ1-4; TRBD1 aligns across 7 bases. The junction had 11 bases not matched to a gene; V was cut back by 4 bases and J by 6 bases. The CDR3 runs 16 residues. Germline V gives CDR1 MNHNS, CDR2 SASEGT. CDR3 residues: CASSARAGTDYEKLFF. The DNA of the CDR3 is TGTGCCAGCAGTGCCCGAGCCGGGACAGACTATGAAAAACTGTTTTTT.

The chain has TRBV11-3 and TRBJ2-6; D perhaps matches TRBD2 (6 bases). The germline V gene has CDR1 SGHNT and CDR2 YENEEA. Trimming removed 0 bases from V and 2 bases from J, with 8 bases in between. This CDR3 contains 16 residues. CDR3 residues: CASSLDPGAGANVLTF. In nucleotides, the CDR3 is TGTGCCAGCAGCTTAGATCCGGGGGCTGGGGCCAACGTCCTGACTTTC.

This sequence joins TRBV5-1 and TRBJ2-3; 13 nucleotides align to TRBD2. Per the germline V gene, CDR1 is SGHRS and CDR2 is YFSETQ. J lost 0 bases, V lost 0 bases, and 4 bases had no gene match. This CDR3 contains 18 residues. The CDR3 DNA reads TGCGCCAGCAGCTTGGCCGGGACTAGCGGGGCTAGCACAGATACGCAGTATTTT. This codes for CASSLAGTSGASTDTQYF.

This clone was counted once. The junction differs from germline at one of its ends, possibly a read error. This rearrangement joins TRBV30 to TRBJ2-7; 9 bases are shared with TRBD1. CDR3 size: 13 residues. CDR1 and CDR2 from the germline V gene are GTSNPN and SVGIG (reference sequence). Written as DNA, the CDR3 is TGTGCCTGGAGTGCGGGACAGGGTACGCCGTGGGACTTC. This translates into CAWSAGQGTPWDF.

V is TRBV5-1 and J is TRBJ2-5; TRBD2 is a possible D gene (6 bases). The J call may be incorrect, as the DNA end agrees better with TRBJ2-7. There are 15 residues in the CDR3. Per germline, CDR1 SGHRS and CDR2 YFSETQ. The CDR3 here is CASSLIGGGSNEQYF. The CDR3 nucleotides read TGCGCCAGCAGCTTGATTGGGGGAGGAAGCAACGAGCAGTACTTC.